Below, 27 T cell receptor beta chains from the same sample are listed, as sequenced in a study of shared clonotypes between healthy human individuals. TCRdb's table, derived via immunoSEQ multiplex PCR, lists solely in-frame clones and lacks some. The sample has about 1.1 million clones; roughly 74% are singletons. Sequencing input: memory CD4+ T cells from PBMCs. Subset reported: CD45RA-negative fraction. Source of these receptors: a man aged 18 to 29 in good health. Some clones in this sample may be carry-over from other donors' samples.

CDR3 DNA: TGTGCCAGCAGCGTAGCCAGCGGGAGGGCCGGACCCGGGGAGCTGTTTTTT. Translation: CASSVASGRAGPGELFF. V gene TRBV9 combines with J gene TRBJ2-2; 10 bases are shared with TRBD2. In germline, CDR1 is SGDLS, CDR2 YYNGEE. V dropped 0 bases and J dropped 6; count of bases not matched to a gene: 8. CDR3 length: 17 residues.

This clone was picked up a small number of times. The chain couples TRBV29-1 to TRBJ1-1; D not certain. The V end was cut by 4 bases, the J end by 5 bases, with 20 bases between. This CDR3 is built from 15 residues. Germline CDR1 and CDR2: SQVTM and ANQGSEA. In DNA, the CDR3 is TGCAGCGTTGCGAGTAAGGGCTGGGGTGTTACTGAAGCTTTCTTT. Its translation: CSVASKGWGVTEAFF.

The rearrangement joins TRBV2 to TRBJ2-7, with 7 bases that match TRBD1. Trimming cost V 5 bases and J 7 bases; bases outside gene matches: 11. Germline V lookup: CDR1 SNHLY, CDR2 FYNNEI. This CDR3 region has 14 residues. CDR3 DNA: TGTGCCAGCAGTTACCTAACAGGGGAAGGGGAGCAGTACTTC. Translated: CASSYLTGEGEQYF. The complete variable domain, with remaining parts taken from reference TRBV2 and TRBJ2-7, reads EPEVTQTPSHQVTQMGQEVILRCVPISNHLYFYWYRQILGQKVEFLVSFYNNEISEKSEIFDDQFSVERPDGSNFTLKIRSTKLEDSAMYFCASSYLTGEGEQYFGPGTRLTVT.

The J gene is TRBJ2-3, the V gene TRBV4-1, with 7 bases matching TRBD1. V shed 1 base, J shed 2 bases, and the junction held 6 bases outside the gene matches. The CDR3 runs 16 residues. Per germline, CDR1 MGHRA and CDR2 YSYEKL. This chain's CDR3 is CASSQGSQGYTDTQYF. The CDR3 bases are TGCGCCAGCAGCCAAGGGTCACAGGGGTACACAGATACGCAGTATTTT.

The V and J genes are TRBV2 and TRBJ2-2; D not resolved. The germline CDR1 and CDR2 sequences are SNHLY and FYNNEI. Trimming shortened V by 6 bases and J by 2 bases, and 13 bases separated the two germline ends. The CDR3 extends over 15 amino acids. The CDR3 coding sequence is TGTGCCAGCAGCGCCCTTCGGTCCAACACCGGGGAGCTGTTTTTT. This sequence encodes CASSALRSNTGELFF.

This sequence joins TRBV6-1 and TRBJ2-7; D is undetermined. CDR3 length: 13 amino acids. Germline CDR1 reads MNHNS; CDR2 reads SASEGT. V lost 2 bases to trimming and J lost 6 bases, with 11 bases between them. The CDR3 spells CASSEPGRAEQYF. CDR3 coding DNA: TGTGCCAGCAGTGAACCCGGTCGAGCCGAGCAGTACTTC.

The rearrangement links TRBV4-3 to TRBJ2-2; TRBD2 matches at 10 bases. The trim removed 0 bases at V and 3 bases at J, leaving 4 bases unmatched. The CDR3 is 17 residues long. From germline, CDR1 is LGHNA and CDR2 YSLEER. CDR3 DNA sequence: TGCGCCAGCAGCCAAGAAGCGGGAGGGAGGGACACCGGGGAGCTGTTTTTT. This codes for CASSQEAGGRDTGELFF.

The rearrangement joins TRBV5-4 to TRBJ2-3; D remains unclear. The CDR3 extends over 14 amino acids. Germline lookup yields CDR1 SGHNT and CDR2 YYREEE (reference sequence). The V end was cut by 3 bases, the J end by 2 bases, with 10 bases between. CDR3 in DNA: TGTGCCAGCAGCTCGGCCCTATCCACAGATACGCAGTATTTT. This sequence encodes CASSSALSTDTQYF. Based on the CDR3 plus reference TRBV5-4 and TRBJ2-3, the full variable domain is ETGVTQSPTHLIKTRGQQVTLRCSSQSGHNTVSWYQQALGQGPQFIFQYYREEENGRGNFPPRFSGLQFPNYSSELNVNALELDDSALYLCASSSALSTDTQYFGPGTRLTVL.

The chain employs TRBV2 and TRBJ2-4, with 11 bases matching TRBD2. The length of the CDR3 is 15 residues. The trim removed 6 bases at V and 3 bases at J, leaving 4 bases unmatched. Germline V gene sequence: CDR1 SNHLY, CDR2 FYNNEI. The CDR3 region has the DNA TGTGCCAGCAGGATAGCGGGAGGGGGCAAAAACATTCAGTACTTC. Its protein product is CASRIAGGGKNIQYF.

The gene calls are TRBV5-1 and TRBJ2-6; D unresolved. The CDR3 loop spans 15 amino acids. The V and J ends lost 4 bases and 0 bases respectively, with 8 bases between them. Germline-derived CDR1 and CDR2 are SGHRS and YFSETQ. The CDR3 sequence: CASSNQDSGANVLTF. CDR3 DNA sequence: TGCGCCAGCAGCAACCAAGACTCTGGGGCCAACGTCCTGACTTTC. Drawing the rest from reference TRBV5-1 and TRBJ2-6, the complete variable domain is KAGVTQTPRYLIKTRGQQVTLSCSPISGHRSVSWYQQTPGQGLQFLFEYFSETQRNKGNFPGRFSGRQFSNSRSEMNVSTLELGDSALYLCASSNQDSGANVLTFGAGSRLTVL.

The CDR3: CASSGTGRSSYEQYF. The CDR3 coding sequence is TGTGCCAGCAGTGGAACCGGGAGGAGCTCCTACGAGCAGTACTTC. The chain recombines TRBV28 with TRBJ2-7; TRBD2 aligns across 7 bases. Germline values: CDR1 MDHEN, CDR2 SYDVKM. Germline trimming cut 5 bases from V and 0 bases from J; bases unmatched to any gene: 7. The CDR3 spans 15 residues.

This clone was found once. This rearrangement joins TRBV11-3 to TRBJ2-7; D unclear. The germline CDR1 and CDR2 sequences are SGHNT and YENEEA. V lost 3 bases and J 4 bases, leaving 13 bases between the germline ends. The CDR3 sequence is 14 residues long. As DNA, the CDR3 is TGTGCCAGCAGCTTCATCTCCGAACAATACGAGCAGTACTTC. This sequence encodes CASSFISEQYEQYF.

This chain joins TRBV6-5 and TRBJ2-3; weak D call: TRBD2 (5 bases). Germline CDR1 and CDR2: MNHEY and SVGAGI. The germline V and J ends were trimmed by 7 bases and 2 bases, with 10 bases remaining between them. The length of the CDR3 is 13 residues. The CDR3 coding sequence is TGTGCCAGCACTCTAGCAGACACAGATACGCAGTATTTT. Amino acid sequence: CASTLADTDTQYF.

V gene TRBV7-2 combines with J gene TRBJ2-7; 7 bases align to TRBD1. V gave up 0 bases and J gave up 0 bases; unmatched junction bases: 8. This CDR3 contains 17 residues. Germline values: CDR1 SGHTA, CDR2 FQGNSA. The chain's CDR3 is CASSLAGTASSSYEQYF. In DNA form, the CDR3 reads TGTGCCAGCAGCTTAGCAGGGACAGCCAGTAGCTCCTACGAGCAGTACTTC.

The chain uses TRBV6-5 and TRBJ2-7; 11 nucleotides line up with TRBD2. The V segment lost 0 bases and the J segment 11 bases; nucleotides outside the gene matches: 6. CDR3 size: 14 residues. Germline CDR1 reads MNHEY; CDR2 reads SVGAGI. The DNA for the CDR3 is TGTGCCAGCAGTTACTCTACTAGCGGGAGAGGGGAGTACTTC. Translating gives CASSYSTSGRGEYF.

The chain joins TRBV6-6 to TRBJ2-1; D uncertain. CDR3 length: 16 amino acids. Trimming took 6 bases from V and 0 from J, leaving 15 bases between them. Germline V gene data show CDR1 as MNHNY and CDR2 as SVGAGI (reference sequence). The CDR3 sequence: CASSSQRSTSYNEQFF. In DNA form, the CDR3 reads TGTGCCAGCAGCTCACAGCGCTCAACCTCCTACAATGAGCAGTTCTTC.

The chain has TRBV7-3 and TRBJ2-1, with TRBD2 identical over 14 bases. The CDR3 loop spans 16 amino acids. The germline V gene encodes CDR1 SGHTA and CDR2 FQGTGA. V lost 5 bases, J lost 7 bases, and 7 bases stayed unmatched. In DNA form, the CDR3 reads TGTGCCAGCAGCGCGAAGACTAGCGGGGGGGAAAATGAGCAGTTCTTC. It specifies CASSAKTSGGENEQFF.

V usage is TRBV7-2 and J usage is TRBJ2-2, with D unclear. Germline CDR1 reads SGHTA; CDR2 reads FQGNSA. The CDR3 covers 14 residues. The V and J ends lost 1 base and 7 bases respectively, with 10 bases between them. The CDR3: CASSLGPYDGELFF. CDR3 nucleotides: TGTGCCAGCAGCTTAGGGCCCTATGACGGGGAGCTGTTTTTT.

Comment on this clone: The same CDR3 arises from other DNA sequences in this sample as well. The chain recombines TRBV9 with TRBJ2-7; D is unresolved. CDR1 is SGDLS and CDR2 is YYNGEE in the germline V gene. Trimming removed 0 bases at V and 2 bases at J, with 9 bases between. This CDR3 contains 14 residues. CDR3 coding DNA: TGTGCCAGCAGCGTAGCTCTGGGCCCCTACGAGCAGTACTTC. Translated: CASSVALGPYEQYF.

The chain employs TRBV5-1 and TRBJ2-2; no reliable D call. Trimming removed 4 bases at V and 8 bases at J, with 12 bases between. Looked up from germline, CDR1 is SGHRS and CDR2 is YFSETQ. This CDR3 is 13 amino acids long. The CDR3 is CASSPGPPGELFF. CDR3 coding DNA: TGCGCCAGCAGCCCTGGGCCGCCGGGGGAGCTGTTTTTT.

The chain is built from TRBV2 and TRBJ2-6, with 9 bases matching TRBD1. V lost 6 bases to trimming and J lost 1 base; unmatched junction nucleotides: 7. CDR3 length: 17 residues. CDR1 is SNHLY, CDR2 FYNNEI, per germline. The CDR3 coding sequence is TGTGCCAGCAGACAGGGACAGGGATATTCTGGGGCCAACGTCCTGACTTTC. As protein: CASRQGQGYSGANVLTF. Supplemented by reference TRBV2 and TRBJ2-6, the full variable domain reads EPEVTQTPSHQVTQMGQEVILRCVPISNHLYFYWYRQILGQKVEFLVSFYNNEISEKSEIFDDQFSVERPDGSNFTLKIRSTKLEDSAMYFCASRQGQGYSGANVLTFGAGSRLTVL.

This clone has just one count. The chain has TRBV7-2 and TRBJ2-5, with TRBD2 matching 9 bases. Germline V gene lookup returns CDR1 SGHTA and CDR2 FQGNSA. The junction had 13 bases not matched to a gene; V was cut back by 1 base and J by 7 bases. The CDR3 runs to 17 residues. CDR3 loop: CASSLEGVAGGPGTQYF. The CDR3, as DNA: TGTGCCAGCAGCTTAGAAGGCGTTGCGGGAGGGCCCGGGACCCAGTACTTC.

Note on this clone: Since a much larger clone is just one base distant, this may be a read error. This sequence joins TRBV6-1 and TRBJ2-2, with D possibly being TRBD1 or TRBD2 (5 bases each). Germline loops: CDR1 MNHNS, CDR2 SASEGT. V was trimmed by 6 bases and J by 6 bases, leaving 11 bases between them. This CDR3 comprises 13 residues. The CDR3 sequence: CASSPVGAGELFF. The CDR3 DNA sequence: TGTGCCAGCAGCCCGGTGGGGGCCGGGGAGCTGTTTTTT.

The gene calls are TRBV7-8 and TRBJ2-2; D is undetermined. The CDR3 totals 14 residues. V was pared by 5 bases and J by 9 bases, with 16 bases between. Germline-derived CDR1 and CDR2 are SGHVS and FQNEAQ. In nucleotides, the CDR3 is TGTGCCAGCAGCGTAGGGCCCGGTCGGCGGGAGCTGTTTTTT. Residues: CASSVGPGRRELFF.

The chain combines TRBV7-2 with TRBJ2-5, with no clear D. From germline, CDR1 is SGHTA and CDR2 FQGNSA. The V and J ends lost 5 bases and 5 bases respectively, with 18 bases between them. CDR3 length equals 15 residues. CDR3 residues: CASSPNAWVQETQYF. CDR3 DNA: TGTGCCAGCAGCCCCAACGCCTGGGTCCAGGAGACCCAGTACTTC.

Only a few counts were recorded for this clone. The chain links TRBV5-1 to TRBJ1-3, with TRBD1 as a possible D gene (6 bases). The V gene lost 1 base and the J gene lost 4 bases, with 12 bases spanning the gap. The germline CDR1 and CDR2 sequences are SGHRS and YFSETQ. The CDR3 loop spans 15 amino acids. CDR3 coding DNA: TGCGCCAGCAGCTTGATCGGGGGCGCGGGAAACACCATATATTTT. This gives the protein CASSLIGGAGNTIYF.

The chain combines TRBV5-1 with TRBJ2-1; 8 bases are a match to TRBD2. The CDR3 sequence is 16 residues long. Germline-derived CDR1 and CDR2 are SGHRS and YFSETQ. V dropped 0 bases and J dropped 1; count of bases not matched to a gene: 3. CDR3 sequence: CASSLDPSGSYNEQFF. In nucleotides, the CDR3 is TGCGCCAGCAGCTTGGACCCTAGCGGGTCCTACAATGAGCAGTTCTTC.